The clone carrying this T cell receptor beta chain was picked up many times. CDR3 length: 14 amino acids. V dropped 7 bases and J dropped 2; count of bases not matched to a gene: 5. Germline V gives CDR1 LNHDA, CDR2 SQIVND (reference sequence). This entry comes from a study of blood T cell repertoires in COVID-19. Whole-study context: Donors in the United States, Italy and Spain gave samples during acute or convalescent COVID-19. The cDNA or gDNA used as material had been derived from T cells, B-cell-depleted T cells, or PBMCs.

Measured with immunoSEQ multiplex PCR; TCRdb has only the in-frame clones, and not every one. The sample records about 84,000 clones, approximately 80% being singletons. Sequencing was performed on peripheral blood. The rearrangement links TRBV19 to TRBJ2-1; 7 nucleotides agree with TRBD1. The TCR sequence derives from a man between 70 and 80 years old with acute or convalescent COVID-19. The CDR3 protein is CASTGQVAYNEQFF. The CDR3 DNA reads TGTGCCAGTACTGGACAGGTAGCCTACAATGAGCAGTTCTTC. The full variable domain, rest sourced from reference TRBV19 and TRBJ2-1, is DGGITQSPKYLFRKEGQNVTLSCEQNLNHDAMYWYRQDPGQGLRLIYYSQIVNDFQKGDIAEGYSVSREKKESFPLTVTSAQKNPTAFYLCASTGQVAYNEQFFGPGTRLTVL.